This T cell receptor beta chain derives from a study of shared clonotypes between healthy human individuals. Study-level information: Per donor, three plates held CD4 naive cells, three held CD4 memory, two held CD8 naive and one held CD8 memory. Study results and caveats: Among several donors, about 4.6% of naive CD4 clonotypes were found in common. When compared with the clonotypes that were shared by all four sorted-subset donors, the non-shared clonotypes turned out to have lower generation probabilities.

The CDR3 totals 13 residues. From germline, CDR1 is WNHNN and CDR2 SYGVQD (reference sequence). Trimming stripped 2 bases from V and 12 bases from J, with 17 bases between. Concerning this clone itself: Its matching antigen is unknown.

Sequencing used immunoSEQ multiplex PCR; TCRdb keeps in-frame clones, though not all of them. The sample lists over 1.4 million clones, 96% occurring once. This sequence was found in a man younger than 45 in good health. Sequenced input: naive CD4+ T cells sorted from blood. As for subset: CD45RA+ positively selected. V gene TRBV10-1 combines with J gene TRBJ2-7, with D maybe TRBD2 (6 bases). The CDR3 bases are TGCGCCAGCAGTGAGGGGGGGTCACGAGCAACGTACTTC. Encoded protein: CASSEGGSRATYF.